A single sample gave rise to the 13 T cell receptor beta chains below, sequenced in a study of naive and memory T cell subsets. An equimolar mix of two oligonucleotides served as the beta constant-region primer for TRBC1 and TRBC2. Four rounds of PCR amplified the ligated cDNA using nested alpha and beta constant-region primers plus SP2. TCRdb used MiXCR to reprocess the UMI-ligation and nested PCR reads, holding one entry per CDR3 protein. This repertoire shows approximately 80,000 distinct CDR3 sequences, over 8.5% found once; its top ten account for approximately 1.1%. Sample: naive CD8+ T cells from blood. The source of these receptors is a human donor in good health.

This clonotype has a count of ten or more. J is TRBJ2-3 and V is TRBV7-8; TRBD2 agrees at 7 bases. Germline-derived CDR1 and CDR2 are SGHVS and FQNEAQ. The J segment lost 0 bases and the V segment lost 5 bases, leaving 11 bases of the junction unmatched. There are 17 residues in the CDR3. The CDR3 sequence: CASSQGLTQLSTDTQYF. In nucleotides, the CDR3 is TGTGCCAGCAGCCAGGGACTAACGCAACTTAGCACAGATACGCAGTATTTT.

A few counts support this clonotype. The rearrangement uses TRBV14 and TRBJ2-2; D may be TRBD1 (6 bases). In germline, CDR1 is SGHDN, CDR2 FVKESK. Trimming pared 0 bases from V and 2 bases from J, leaving 28 bases between. This CDR3 is 22 amino acids long. The CDR3 reads CASSQDDGRPPHLGANTGELFF. The CDR3 bases are TGTGCCAGCAGCCAAGATGATGGGCGGCCACCCCACCTGGGGGCAAACACCGGGGAGCTGTTTTTT.

This chain joins TRBV5-1 and TRBJ2-1; 9 positions match TRBD1. There are 16 residues in the CDR3. From germline, CDR1 is SGHRS and CDR2 YFSETQ. V dropped 6 bases and J dropped 5; count of bases not matched to a gene: 12. The CDR3 DNA reads TGCGCCAGCACCTTCCGAGGGACAGGGCGACACAATGAGCAGTTCTTC. Its protein is CASTFRGTGRHNEQFF.

Many counts were recorded for this clonotype. The chain combines TRBV7-9 with TRBJ1-1; D gene unclear. Germline lookup yields CDR1 SEHNR and CDR2 FQNEAQ (reference sequence). V shed 0 bases and J shed 7 bases, with 0 bases lying between them. This CDR3 contains 10 residues. This CDR3 is CASSLAEAFF. In nucleotides, the CDR3 is TGTGCCAGCAGCTTAGCTGAAGCTTTCTTT.

In its sample, this clonotype was seen many times. The chain joins TRBV12-3 or TRBV12-4 to TRBJ1-4; D perhaps matches TRBD1 (6 bases). V lost 3 bases and J 3 bases, leaving 11 bases between the germline ends. This CDR3 comprises 15 residues. In DNA form, the CDR3 reads TGTGCCAGCAGTTTCTTCAGGGGATCTAATGAAAAACTGTTTTTT. Its protein is CASSFFRGSNEKLFF.

Only a few counts were recorded for this clonotype. The chain employs TRBV20-1 and TRBJ2-1; 10 bases align to TRBD2. The CDR3 is 13 amino acids. V gave up 6 bases and J gave up 8 bases; unmatched junction bases: 7. The germline V gene encodes CDR1 DFQATT and CDR2 SNEGSKA (reference sequence). DNA for the CDR3: TGCAGTGCCGCTAGCGGGAGAATCTATGAGCAGTTCTTC. Residues: CSAASGRIYEQFF.

V usage is TRBV27 and J usage is TRBJ1-1; 7 bases are a match to TRBD1. The CDR3 has 14 residues. The junction had 6 bases not matched to a gene; V was cut back by 6 bases and J by 2 bases. Looked up from germline, CDR1 is MNHEY and CDR2 is SMNVEV (reference sequence). The CDR3 spells CASSSGQLNTEAFF. The DNA of the CDR3 is TGTGCCAGCAGCTCGGGACAGCTAAACACTGAAGCTTTCTTT.

This clonotype was found a few times. The chain carries TRBV20-1 and TRBJ2-2; 12 positions match TRBD2. Germline values: CDR1 DFQATT, CDR2 SNEGSKA (reference sequence). CDR3 length equals 18 residues. Trimming cost V 6 bases and J 0 bases; bases outside gene matches: 11. The CDR3 spells CSAEDGLAGPTNTGELFF. The CDR3 bases are TGCAGTGCAGAAGACGGACTAGCGGGACCTACGAACACCGGGGAGCTGTTTTTT.

This clonotype was picked up a small number of times. This chain joins TRBV11-3 and TRBJ2-5, with D possibly TRBD1 on 6 matching bases. CDR3 length: 18 amino acids. Germline values: CDR1 SGHNT, CDR2 YENEEA. V lost 5 bases and J lost 0, with 22 bases in between. The CDR3 coding sequence is TGTGCCAGCAGCGCTAAATACAGGGCCCACACCCACCAAGAGACCCAGTACTTC. Amino acids: CASSAKYRAHTHQETQYF.

V and J are TRBV5-6 and TRBJ2-1; D perhaps matches TRBD2 (6 bases). This CDR3 region has 13 residues. V was cut by 3 bases and J by 3 bases, with 7 bases left in between. The germline CDR1 and CDR2 sequences are SGHDT and YYEEEE. CDR3 sequence reads: CASSSTSYNEQFF. The CDR3 DNA is TGTGCCAGCAGCTCGACTAGCTACAATGAGCAGTTCTTC. The full variable domain, completed using reference TRBV5-6 and TRBJ2-1, is DAGVTQSPTHLIKTRGQQVTLRCSPKSGHDTVSWYQQALGQGPQFIFQYYEEEERQRGNFPDRFSGHQFPNYSSELNVNALLLGDSALYLCASSSTSYNEQFFGPGTRLTVL.

Only a few counts were recorded for this clonotype. The chain uses TRBV23-1 and TRBJ2-7; 8 bases match TRBD2. TRBV23-1 falls under the ORF class, with uncertain function. V gave up 4 bases and J gave up 5 bases; unmatched junction bases: 10. The CDR3 runs to 15 residues. The CDR3 loop reads CASSPFSGIGHEQYF. DNA for the CDR3: TGCGCCAGCAGTCCATTTAGCGGGATAGGACACGAGCAGTACTTC.

This clonotype was observed many times. The rearrangement uses TRBV10-3 and TRBJ2-1; 7 bases line up with TRBD2. The CDR3 contains 15 residues. V gave up 2 bases and J gave up 5 bases; unmatched junction bases: 6. Germline V lookup: CDR1 ENHRY, CDR2 SYGVKD. The CDR3 bases are TGTGCCATCAGTGAGACGAGACTAGCCGACAATGAGCAGTTCTTC. Protein sequence: CAISETRLADNEQFF.

This clonotype was observed many times. The rearrangement joins TRBV29-1 to TRBJ2-4; D remains ambiguous. With 1 base removed from V and 15 bases from J, the gap between germline ends came to 13 bases. The V gene's germline CDR1 is SQVTM and CDR2 ANQGSEA. The CDR3 sequence is 11 residues long. CDR3 DNA: TGCAGCGTTGAAGTTCTTGGGTGTTGGTACTTC. This codes for CSVEVLGCWYF. Supplemented by reference TRBV29-1 and TRBJ2-4, the full variable domain reads SAVISQKPSRDICQRGTSLTIQCQVDSQVTMMFWYRQQPGQSLTLIATANQGSEATYESGFVIDKFPISRPNLTFSTLTVSNMSPEDSSIYLCSVEVLGCWYFGAGTRLSVL.